This T cell receptor (beta chain) was found in a study of cytomegalovirus exposure and HLA in healthy donors. Findings of the study overall: A classifier reportedly called cytomegalovirus status with high sensitivity and specificity. CMV antigen specificity of three CMV-associated chains was confirmed in vitro.

The protocol was immunoSEQ multiplex PCR, while the TCRdb copy is restricted to in-frame clones and leaves out a portion. The table lists about 150,000 clones, 86% of them singletons. A remark on this clone: Antigen unknown.

Sequencing was carried out using PBMCs. The clonotype originates from a human donor in good health.

CDR3: CATAAGTGIVNYGYTF. The CDR3 coding sequence is TGTGCCACCGCAGCCGGGACAGGGATTGTAAACTATGGCTACACCTTC. The chain links TRBV10-3 to TRBJ1-2; 9 nucleotides match TRBD1. The germline gives CDR1 ENHRY, CDR2 SYGVKD. The CDR3 contains 16 residues. The J segment lost 2 bases and the V segment lost 10 bases, leaving 14 bases of the junction unmatched.